The 22 T cell receptor beta chains reported below all come from one sample, sequenced in a study of T cell repertoires in cytomegalovirus infection (dated by TCRdb to about 2019). This sample was sequenced with an Illumina HiSeq 1500. The raw public reads went through TCRdb reprocessing: fastp at Q25, MiXCR clone calling, in-frame beta chains kept. Rows are unified per CDR3 protein, each entry keeping the most common DNA and genes. The sample has just under 500,000 distinct CDR3 sequences on record, 30% to 35% of them singletons. The ten largest make up roughly 15% of the sample. This specimen's treatment or condition label, per the study, means: in vitro stimulation with specific CMV peptide epitopes to enrich CMV-specific T cells. These TCRs' antigens remain unknown. The sequencing used cultured PBMCs, collected from culture after CMV antigen stimulation. The source of these receptors is a human donor in good health (CMV status not recorded). Some clones in this sample may be carry-over from other donors' samples.

V and J are TRBV5-1 and TRBJ1-4; D is uncertain. V lost 0 bases and J 8 bases, leaving 11 bases between the germline ends. The CDR3 contains 14 residues. Per germline, CDR1 SGHRS and CDR2 YFSETQ. The CDR3 reads CASSLGLPGEKLFF. The CDR3 coding sequence is TGCGCCAGCAGCTTGGGCCTCCCCGGGGAAAAACTGTTTTTT.

This clonotype was picked up a small number of times. The chain couples TRBV14 to TRBJ1-1, with TRBD1 identical over 11 bases. Germline CDR1 and CDR2: SGHDN and FVKESK. The J segment lost 8 bases and the V segment lost 3 bases, leaving 5 bases of the junction unmatched. The CDR3 has 14 residues. CDR3 DNA: TGTGCCAGCAGCCATCTCCGGGACAGGGGGGAAGCTTTCTTT. This translates into CASSHLRDRGEAFF. The variable domain in full, completed from reference TRBV14 and TRBJ1-1, reads EAGVTQFPSHSVIEKGQTVTLRCDPISGHDNLYWYRRVMGKEIKFLLHFVKESKQDESGMPNNRFLAERTGGTYSTLKVQPAELEDSGVYFCASSHLRDRGEAFFGQGTRLTVV.

A few counts support this clonotype. The chain employs TRBV5-1 and TRBJ2-2; a possible D gene is TRBD1 (5 bases). The CDR3 is made up of 15 amino acids. Trimming pared 0 bases from V and 1 base from J, leaving 7 bases between. In germline, CDR1 is SGHRS, CDR2 YFSETQ. The CDR3 here is CASSLDRKNTGELFF. The DNA for the CDR3 is TGCGCCAGCAGCTTGGACAGGAAGAACACCGGGGAGCTGTTTTTT.

This rearrangement joins TRBV28 to TRBJ2-4; D is unclear. The CDR3 length is 18 residues. V lost 2 bases and J lost 0, with 17 bases in between. Germline lookup yields CDR1 MDHEN and CDR2 SYDVKM. In nucleotides, the CDR3 is TGTGCCAGCAGTTTAGCCAAACGACGGTCCTTAGCCAAAAACATTCAGTACTTC. The encoded protein is CASSLAKRRSLAKNIQYF.

This clonotype was detected many times. The chain recombines TRBV7-2 with TRBJ2-3; 8 nucleotides line up with TRBD2. Germline trimming cut 5 bases from V and 0 bases from J; bases unmatched to any gene: 4. CDR1 and CDR2 (germline): SGHTA, FQGNSA. The CDR3 extends over 15 amino acids. This chain's CDR3 is CASSRSGTSTDTQYF. CDR3 DNA: TGTGCCAGCAGCCGTAGCGGGACTAGCACAGATACGCAGTATTTT. Full variable domain (outside the CDR3, taken from reference TRBV7-2 and TRBJ2-3): GAGVSQSPSNKVTEKGKDVELRCDPISGHTALYWYRQSLGQGLEFLIYFQGNSAPDKSGLPSDRFSAERTGGSVSTLTIQRTQQEDSAVYLCASSRSGTSTDTQYFGPGTRLTVL.

The chain combines TRBV2 with TRBJ1-1; D is undetermined. Trimming took off 5 bases at V and 2 bases at J, with 15 bases between the two ends. CDR1 and CDR2 (germline): SNHLY, FYNNEI. The CDR3 has 15 residues. CDR3 amino acids: CASSPPGLGNTEAFF. Here the CDR3 DNA reads TGTGCCAGCAGTCCTCCTGGACTTGGTAACACTGAAGCTTTCTTT.

This clonotype showed up just a few times. The chain carries TRBV28 and TRBJ1-4, with a tentative D call TRBD1 (5 bases). In germline, CDR1 is MDHEN, CDR2 SYDVKM. The CDR3 is made up of 16 amino acids. V lost 7 bases to trimming and J lost 7 bases, with 22 bases between them. CDR3 nucleotide sequence: TGTGCCAGCATGCCGCCGCCGAGGGGAAGTATTGAAAAACTGTTTTTT. Amino acid sequence: CASMPPPRGSIEKLFF.

In the case of this clonotype: A much larger clone differs by one base, so this may be a read error. This chain's CDR3 is CDSSSQTGGSRRNEQFF. For the CDR3, the DNA is TGTGACAGCAGCTCTCAAACGGGAGGGAGCAGGAGGAATGAGCAGTTCTTC. The chain employs TRBV11-1 and TRBJ2-1; 8 nucleotides agree with TRBD2. Germline-derived CDR1 and CDR2 are SGHAT and FQDESV (reference sequence). The CDR3 has 17 residues.

V and J are TRBV30 and TRBJ1-2, with D possibly matching TRBD1 (6 bases). There are 14 residues in the CDR3. CDR1 and CDR2 (germline): GTSNPN, SVGIG (reference sequence). V was trimmed by 3 bases and J by 0 bases, leaving 11 bases between them. The CDR3 DNA is TGTGCCTGGAGGAGGGGGGGATCTAACTATGGCTACACCTTC. Its translation: CAWRRGGSNYGYTF.

This clonotype was detected only a few times. CDR3 loop: CSARTTGGLAVAQFF. CDR3 nucleotide sequence: TGCAGTGCTAGAACGACGGGGGGGCTAGCCGTCGCGCAGTTCTTC. V usage is TRBV20-1 and J usage is TRBJ2-1, with 8 positions matching TRBD2. The trim removed 2 bases at V and 12 bases at J, leaving 15 bases unmatched. Germline V CDR1 and CDR2: DFQATT, SNEGSKA (reference sequence). This CDR3 region has 15 residues.

The rearrangement joins TRBV7-6 to TRBJ2-7, with TRBD2 matching 14 bases. This CDR3 has 19 amino acids. The J segment lost 3 bases and the V segment lost 2 bases, leaving 12 bases of the junction unmatched. CDR1 and CDR2 (germline): SGHVS, FNYEAQ. CDR3 coding DNA: TGTGCCAGCAGCTTATGGCCCATTTGGACTAGCGGGAGGATCTACGAGCAGTACTTC. Protein sequence: CASSLWPIWTSGRIYEQYF.

The sample holds one count of this clonotype. The V and J genes are TRBV19 and TRBJ2-7; TRBD2 matches 14 bases. The CDR3 has 15 amino acids. The V gene's germline CDR1 is LNHDA and CDR2 SQIVND (reference sequence). With V trimmed by 4 bases and J by 6 bases, 5 bases remained unmatched. CDR3 DNA sequence: TGTGCCAGTAGTACCAGACTAGCGGGAGGGCTCGAGCAGTACTTC. It is translated as CASSTRLAGGLEQYF.

This clonotype was seen ten or more times. The V and J genes are TRBV7-2 and TRBJ2-7, with a possible D match to TRBD2 (5 bases). Germline V gene sequence: CDR1 SGHTA, CDR2 FQGNSA. The CDR3 runs 13 residues. V lost 4 bases and J lost 3, with 10 bases in between. CDR3 amino acids: CASSSQRNYEQYV. The CDR3 coding sequence is TGTGCCAGCAGCTCTCAGCGGAACTACGAGCAGTACGTC.

This chain joins TRBV20-1 and TRBJ2-7; 12 nucleotides align to TRBD2. J lost 2 bases, V lost 6 bases, and 11 bases had no gene match. CDR3 size: 16 residues. Germline CDR1 is DFQATT and CDR2 is SNEGSKA (reference sequence). The CDR3 protein is CSALSGSSGRAYEQYV. As DNA, the CDR3 is TGCAGTGCCCTTTCTGGGTCTAGCGGGAGGGCCTACGAGCAGTACGTC.

This chain links TRBV28 with TRBJ2-5, with D perhaps TRBD2 (6 bases). This CDR3 is 15 amino acids long. V lost 0 bases and J lost 3, with 11 bases in between. CDR1 and CDR2 from the germline V gene are MDHEN and SYDVKM. For the CDR3, the DNA is TGTGCCAGCAGTTTATGGGCGGGGAACAAAGAGACCCAGTACTTC. The encoded protein is CASSLWAGNKETQYF.

This clonotype appeared once. A junction boundary mismatches the germline segment, possibly from a read error. The chain uses TRBV28 and TRBJ2-1; D is unclear. Germline-derived CDR1 and CDR2 are MDHEN and SYDVKM. The CDR3 is 12 residues long. CDR3: CAGSYGYNEQFF. The CDR3, as DNA: TGTGCCGGCAGTTACGGATACAATGAGCAGTTCTTC.

This clonotype has a handful of counts. The chain combines TRBV7-2 with TRBJ1-4, with 7 bases that match TRBD1. The CDR3 runs to 16 residues. V lost 1 base, J lost 5 bases, and 7 bases stayed unmatched. Germline CDR1 reads SGHTA; CDR2 reads FQGNSA. CDR3 coding DNA: TGTGCCAGCAGCTTAGATTCTACAGGGGTGAATGAAAAACTGTTTTTT. It is translated as CASSLDSTGVNEKLFF.

This clonotype was observed a handful of times. This chain uses TRBV7-9 with TRBJ2-7; tentatively, D is TRBD2 (6 bases). This CDR3 is 12 amino acids long. Trimming pared 5 bases from V and 10 bases from J, leaving 15 bases between. The germline gives CDR1 SEHNR, CDR2 FQNEAQ (reference sequence). This CDR3 is CASSDSRGDQYF. The CDR3 region has the DNA TGTGCCAGCAGCGACTCGCGGGGCGACCAGTACTTC.

V and J are TRBV6-2 or TRBV6-3 and TRBJ2-3; TRBD2 aligns across 9 bases. The V segment lost 0 bases and the J segment 6 bases; nucleotides outside the gene matches: 4. CDR1 is MNHEY, CDR2 SVGEGT, per germline. The CDR3 has 15 residues. The CDR3 DNA follows: TGTGCCAGCAGTTACTCGTGGACTAGCGATGATACGCAGTATTTT. Protein sequence: CASSYSWTSDDTQYF.

This clonotype was seen only a few times. The chain recombines TRBV10-3 with TRBJ2-7; 11 bases line up with TRBD1. The CDR3 has 14 amino acids. Losses at the gene ends were 6 bases for V and 7 bases for J; bases not matched to a gene: 8. The germline V gene has CDR1 ENHRY and CDR2 SYGVKD. The CDR3 region is CAISFGQGAREQYV. The CDR3 region has the DNA TGTGCCATCAGCTTCGGACAGGGGGCGCGGGAGCAGTACGTC.

The CDR3 loop is CASSYLGTSGSLDTQYF. In DNA, the CDR3 is TGTGCCAGCAGTTACCTAGGGACTAGCGGGTCTTTGGATACGCAGTATTTT. This chain joins TRBV6-5 and TRBJ2-3; the match to TRBD2 covers 12 bases. The V and J ends lost 2 bases and 6 bases, in that order; junction bases with no gene match: 9. Germline V gene data show CDR1 as MNHEY and CDR2 as SVGAGI. This CDR3 has 17 amino acids.

This clonotype was recorded many times. This rearrangement joins TRBV12-3 or TRBV12-4 to TRBJ2-1, with a tentative D call TRBD1 (5 bases). The CDR3 covers 16 residues. V gave up 6 bases and J gave up 4 bases, with 19 bases separating them. This CDR3 is CASSPIQQVGYNEQFF. For the CDR3, the DNA is TGTGCCAGCAGCCCAATTCAACAGGTTGGTTACAATGAGCAGTTCTTC.